This TCR beta chain appears in the sequencing data of a study of T-cell memory formation after mild COVID-19. This clonotype was detected a few times. Its cognate antigen is unknown. 5'RACE with constant-segment primers built TCRalpha and TCRbeta cDNA libraries with UMIs. TCRdb fed the 5' RACE reads into MiXCR, producing one record per CDR3 protein. The sample gives under 250,000 distinct CDR3 sequences, roughly 30% of which show up once; 10% to 12% is in the top ten. Study-level findings and limits: A balance of CD4 and CD8 characterized clones contracting day 15 to 85, whereas later expanders leaned CD4+.

The germline V gene encodes CDR1 LNHNV and CDR2 YYDKDF (reference sequence). The CDR3 totals 16 residues. J gave up 5 bases and V 1 base, and 6 bases lay outside the gene matches. The chain uses TRBV15 and TRBJ2-1; 9 bases line up with TRBD2. Sequencing was done on a sample of PBMCs or a T cell subset sorted from them (not recorded which). The receptor was isolated from an adult woman who had mild COVID-19 (a few samples of this study predate the infection). Cell type and time point are not known. The DNA of the CDR3 is TGTGCCACCAGCAGAGGATTCGGACTAGCGAACAATGAGCAGTTCTTC. Its protein is CATSRGFGLANNEQFF.